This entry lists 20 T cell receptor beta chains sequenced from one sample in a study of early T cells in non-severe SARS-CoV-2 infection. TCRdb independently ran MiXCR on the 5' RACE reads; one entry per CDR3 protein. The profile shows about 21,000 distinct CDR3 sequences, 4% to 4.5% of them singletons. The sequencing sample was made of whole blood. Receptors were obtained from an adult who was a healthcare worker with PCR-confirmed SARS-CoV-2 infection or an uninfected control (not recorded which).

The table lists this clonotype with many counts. The CDR3 DNA reads as TGTGCCAGCAACAGGGGATATAGATATGGCTACACCTTC. It yields the protein CASNRGYRYGYTF. The gene calls are TRBV12-3 or TRBV12-4 and TRBJ1-2, with 7 bases fitting TRBD1. With V trimmed by 7 bases and J by 5 bases, 7 bases remained unmatched. This CDR3 contains 13 residues.

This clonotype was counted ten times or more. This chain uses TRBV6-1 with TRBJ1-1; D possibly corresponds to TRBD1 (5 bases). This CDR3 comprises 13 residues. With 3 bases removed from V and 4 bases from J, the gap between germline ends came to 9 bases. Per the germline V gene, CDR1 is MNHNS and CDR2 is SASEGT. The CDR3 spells CASSEGLITEAFF. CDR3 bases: TGTGCCAGCAGTGAGGGGCTGATCACTGAAGCTTTCTTT.

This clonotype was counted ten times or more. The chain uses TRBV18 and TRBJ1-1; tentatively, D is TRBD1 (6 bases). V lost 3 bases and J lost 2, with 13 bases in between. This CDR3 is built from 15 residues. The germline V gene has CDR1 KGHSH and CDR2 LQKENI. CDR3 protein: CASSPLVRGNTEAFF. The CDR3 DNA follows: TGTGCCAGCTCACCCTTGGTCAGGGGAAACACTGAAGCTTTCTTT.

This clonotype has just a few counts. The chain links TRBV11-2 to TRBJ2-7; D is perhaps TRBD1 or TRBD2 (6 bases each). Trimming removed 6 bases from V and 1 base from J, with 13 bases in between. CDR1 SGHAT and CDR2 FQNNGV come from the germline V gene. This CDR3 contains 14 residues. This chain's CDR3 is CASSHWGASYEQYF. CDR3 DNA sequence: TGTGCCAGCAGTCATTGGGGGGCGTCCTACGAGCAGTACTTC. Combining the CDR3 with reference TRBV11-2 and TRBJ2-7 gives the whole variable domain EAGVAQSPRYKIIEKRQSVAFWCNPISGHATLYWYQQILGQGPKLLIQFQNNGVVDDSQLPKDRFSAERLKGVDSTLKIQPAKLEDSAVYLCASSHWGASYEQYFGPGTRLTVT.

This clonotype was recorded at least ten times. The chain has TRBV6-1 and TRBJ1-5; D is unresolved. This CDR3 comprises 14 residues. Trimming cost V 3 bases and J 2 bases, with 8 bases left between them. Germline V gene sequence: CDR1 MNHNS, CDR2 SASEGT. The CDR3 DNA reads TGTGCCAGCAGTGATTGGCAGGGCAATCAGCCCCAGCATTTT. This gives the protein CASSDWQGNQPQHF.

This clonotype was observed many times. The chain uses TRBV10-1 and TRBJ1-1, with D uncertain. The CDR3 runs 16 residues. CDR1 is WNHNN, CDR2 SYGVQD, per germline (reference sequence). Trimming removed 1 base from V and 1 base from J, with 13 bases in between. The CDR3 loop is CASSEFGLGKNTEAFF. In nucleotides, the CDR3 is TGCGCCAGCAGTGAGTTCGGCCTAGGAAAGAACACTGAAGCTTTCTTT.

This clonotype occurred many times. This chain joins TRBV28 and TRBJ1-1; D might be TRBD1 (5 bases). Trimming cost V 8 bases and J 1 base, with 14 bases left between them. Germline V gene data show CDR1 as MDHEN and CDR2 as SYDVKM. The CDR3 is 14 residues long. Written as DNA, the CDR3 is TGTGCCAGCCAGGGAGGGGCGGGGAACACTGAAGCTTTCTTT. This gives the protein CASQGGAGNTEAFF.

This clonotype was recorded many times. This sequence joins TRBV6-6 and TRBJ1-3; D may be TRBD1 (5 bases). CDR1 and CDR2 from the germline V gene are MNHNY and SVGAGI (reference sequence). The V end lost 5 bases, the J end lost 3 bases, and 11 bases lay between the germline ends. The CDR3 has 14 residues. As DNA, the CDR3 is TGTGCCAGCAGTCTCGACAGAGATGGAAACACCATATATTTT. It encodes CASSLDRDGNTIYF.

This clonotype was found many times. The CDR3 coding sequence is TGTGCCAGCAGCCCTAGCGGGGGGGCCTCGAGCGGGGAGCTGTTTTTT. The encoded protein is CASSPSGGASSGELFF. J is TRBJ2-2 and V is TRBV12-3 or TRBV12-4; 12 bases align to TRBD2. The CDR3 consists of 16 residues. Trimming removed 6 bases from V and 7 bases from J; junction bases left unmatched: 9.

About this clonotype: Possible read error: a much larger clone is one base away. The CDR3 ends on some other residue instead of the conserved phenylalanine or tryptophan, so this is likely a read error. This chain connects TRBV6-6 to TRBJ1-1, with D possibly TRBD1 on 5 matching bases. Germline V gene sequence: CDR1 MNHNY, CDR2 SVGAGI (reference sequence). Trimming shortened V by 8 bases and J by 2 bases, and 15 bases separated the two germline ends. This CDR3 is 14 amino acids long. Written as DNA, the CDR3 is TGTGCCAGCCTTCTGCGGGGGGACAACACTGAAGCTTTCTCT. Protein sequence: CASLLRGDNTEAFS.

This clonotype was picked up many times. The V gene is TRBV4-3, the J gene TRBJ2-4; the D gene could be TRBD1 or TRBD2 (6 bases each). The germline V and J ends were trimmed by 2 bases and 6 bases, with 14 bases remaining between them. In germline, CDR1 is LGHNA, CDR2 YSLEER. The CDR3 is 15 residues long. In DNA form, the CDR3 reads TGCGCCAGCAGCCAATTGGGGGGCGAGGTAAACATTCAGTACTTC. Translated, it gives CASSQLGGEVNIQYF.

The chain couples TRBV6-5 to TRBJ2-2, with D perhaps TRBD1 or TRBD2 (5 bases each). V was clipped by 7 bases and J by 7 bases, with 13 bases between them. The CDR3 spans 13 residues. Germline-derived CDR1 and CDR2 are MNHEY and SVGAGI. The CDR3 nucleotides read TGTGCCAGCACCACCGCTGGGGGCGGGGAGCTGTTTTTT. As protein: CASTTAGGGELFF.

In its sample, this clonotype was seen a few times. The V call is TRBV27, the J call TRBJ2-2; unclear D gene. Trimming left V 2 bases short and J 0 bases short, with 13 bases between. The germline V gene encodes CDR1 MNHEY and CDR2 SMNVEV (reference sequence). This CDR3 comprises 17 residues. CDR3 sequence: CASSLQPRPSNTGELFF. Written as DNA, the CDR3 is TGTGCCAGCAGTTTACAGCCGCGGCCGTCGAACACCGGGGAGCTGTTTTTT.

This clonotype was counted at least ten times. The CDR3 DNA reads as TGTGCCAGCAGCTTGTGGCGGGGCCAAGAGACCCAGTACTTC. This translates into CASSLWRGQETQYF. The chain links TRBV5-6 to TRBJ2-5, with D tentatively TRBD2 (6 bases). The CDR3 totals 14 residues. V lost 1 base to trimming and J lost 1 base, with 8 bases between them. Germline CDR1 reads SGHDT; CDR2 reads YYEEEE.

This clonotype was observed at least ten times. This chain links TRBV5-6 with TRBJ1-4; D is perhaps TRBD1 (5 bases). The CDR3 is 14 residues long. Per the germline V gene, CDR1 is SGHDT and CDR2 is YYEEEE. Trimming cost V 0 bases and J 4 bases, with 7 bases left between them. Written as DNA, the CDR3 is TGTGCCAGCAGCTTGGGACAGCTTAATGAAAAACTGTTTTTT. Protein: CASSLGQLNEKLFF.

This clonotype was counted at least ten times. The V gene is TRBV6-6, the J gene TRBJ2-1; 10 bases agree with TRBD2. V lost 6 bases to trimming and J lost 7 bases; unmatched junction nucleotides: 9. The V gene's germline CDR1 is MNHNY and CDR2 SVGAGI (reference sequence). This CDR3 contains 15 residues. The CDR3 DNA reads TGTGCCAGCAGGAGTAGCGGGGGGTTCTGGAATGAGCAGTTCTTC. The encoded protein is CASRSSGGFWNEQFF.

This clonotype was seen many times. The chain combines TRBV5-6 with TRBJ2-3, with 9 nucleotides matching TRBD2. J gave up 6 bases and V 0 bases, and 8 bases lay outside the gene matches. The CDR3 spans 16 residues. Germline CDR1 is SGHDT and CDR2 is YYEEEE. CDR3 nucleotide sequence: TGTGCCAGCAGCTTGGTGTCTAGCGGGACTCGGGATACGCAGTATTTT. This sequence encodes CASSLVSSGTRDTQYF.

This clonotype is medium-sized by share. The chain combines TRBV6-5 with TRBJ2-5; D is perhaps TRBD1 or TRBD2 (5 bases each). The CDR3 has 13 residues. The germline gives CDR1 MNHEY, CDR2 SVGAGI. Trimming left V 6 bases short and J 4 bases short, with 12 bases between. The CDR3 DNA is TGTGCCAGCAGCCGATTTGGGGGAGAGACCCAGTACTTC. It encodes CASSRFGGETQYF.

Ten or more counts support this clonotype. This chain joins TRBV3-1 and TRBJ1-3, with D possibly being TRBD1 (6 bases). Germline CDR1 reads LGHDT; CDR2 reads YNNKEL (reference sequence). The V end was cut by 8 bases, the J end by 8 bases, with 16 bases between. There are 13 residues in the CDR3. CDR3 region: CASGGANKDTIYF. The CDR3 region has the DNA TGTGCCAGCGGGGGGGCCAACAAGGACACCATATATTTT.

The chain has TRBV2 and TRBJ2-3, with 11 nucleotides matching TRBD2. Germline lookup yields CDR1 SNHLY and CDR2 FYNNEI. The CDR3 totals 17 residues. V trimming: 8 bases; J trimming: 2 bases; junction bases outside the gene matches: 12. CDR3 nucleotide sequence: TGTGCCAGCCTGCTAGCGGGGGGCCTAGGTGACACAGATACGCAGTATTTT. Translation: CASLLAGGLGDTDTQYF.